Described below is a single T cell receptor (beta chain) sequence and its context. No antigen is known for it. No base quality information exists; no much larger clone differs at one position. The sample is drawn from a study of blood T cell repertoires in COVID-19 (dated by TCRdb to the early 2020s). About the full investigation: The collaborator samples originated in the United States, Italy and Spain and spanned the acute and convalescent phases of COVID-19. The samples were drawn from two sources: the first 160 participants of the ongoing ImmuneRACE study, and 1,200 or so subjects contributed by 6 global collaborators. HLA class I and class II types, where available, came from metadata supplied by the sample provider rather than from assay-based typing. The prospective study material was composed of cDNA or gDNA derived from T cells, B-cell-depleted T cells, or PBMCs. A de-identified subject ID, COVID-19 status, age in years and sex were almost always included in the sample metadata. The repertoires were released in a freely available public database meant as a resource for research on the immune response to SARS-CoV-2. Subjects who had been exposed to COVID-19, were actively infected with it, or had recovered from it provided the deeply sampled blood TCRbeta repertoires that made up the dataset.

Collaborating institutions collected whole blood in K2EDTA tubes following their own protocols. For TCRbeta analysis, collaborators shipped samples in one of three forms: frozen whole blood, isolated PBMCs, or DNA extracted from either of those sample types. What the authors observed across the whole study: The quantity of clinical and demographic metadata differed by source and by participant and was supplied without curation.

V lost 5 bases and J lost 7 bases; the stretch between them is 17 bases long. Inclusive of the bounding cysteine and phenylalanine, the CDR3 is 14 residues long. The only DNA kept is the CDR3, 42 bases in frame from the first base. Taken from the germline V gene (reference sequence), the CDR1 and CDR2 loops are SEHNR and FQNEAQ. TCRbeta CDR3 regions were amplified from genomic DNA by means of the immunoSEQ Assay, a bias-controlled multiplex PCR. The published analysis was carried out like this. The number of nucleated cells in each sample was estimated from the amplification of reference gene primers within the assay. Sequence reads were collapsed and filtered to measure the absolute abundance of every unique TCRbeta CDR3 rearrangement. For each sample, productive Simpson clonality was calculated by taking the square root of Simpson's diversity index across productive rearrangements. The source is immuneACCESS, and TCRdb retained only in-frame sequences with V and J called. Part of the clones is not carried over; for the studies checked, unresolved V genes explain less than half of this, and the remainder is unexplained. Clone size and V and J calls were adopted from that table, with D and trimming inferred from the DNA. The sample data list 30,000 to 40,000 clones, and about 87% of these were observed just once. In total, the top ten clones hold 10% of the sample.

This receptor chain uses TRBV7-9 and TRBJ2-5; a tentative D match to TRBD1 spans 6 bases. The specimen was peripheral blood. This sequence was found in a man at least 80 years old with active COVID-19. The nucleotides read TGTGCCAGCAGCCAGAGTAGGACAGAGGGGACCCAGTACTTC. Translated, this gives CASSQSRTEGTQYF.